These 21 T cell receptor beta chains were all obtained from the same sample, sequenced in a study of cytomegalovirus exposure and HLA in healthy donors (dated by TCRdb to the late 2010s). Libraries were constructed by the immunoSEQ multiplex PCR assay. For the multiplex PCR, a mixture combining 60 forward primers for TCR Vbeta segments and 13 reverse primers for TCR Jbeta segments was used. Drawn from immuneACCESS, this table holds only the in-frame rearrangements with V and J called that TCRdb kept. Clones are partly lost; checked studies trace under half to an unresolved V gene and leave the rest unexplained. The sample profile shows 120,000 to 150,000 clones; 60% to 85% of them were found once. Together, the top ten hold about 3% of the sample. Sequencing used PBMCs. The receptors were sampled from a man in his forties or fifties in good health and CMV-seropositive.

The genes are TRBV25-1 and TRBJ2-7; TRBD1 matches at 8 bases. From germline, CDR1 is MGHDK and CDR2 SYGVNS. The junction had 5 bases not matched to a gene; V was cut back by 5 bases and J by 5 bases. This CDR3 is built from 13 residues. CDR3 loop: CASSLQGADEQYF. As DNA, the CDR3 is TGTGCCAGCAGTTTGCAGGGGGCCGACGAGCAGTACTTC.

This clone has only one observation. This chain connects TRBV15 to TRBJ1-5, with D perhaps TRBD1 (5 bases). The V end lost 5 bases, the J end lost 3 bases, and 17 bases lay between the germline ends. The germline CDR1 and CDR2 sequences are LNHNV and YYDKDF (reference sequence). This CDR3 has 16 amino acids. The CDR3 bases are TGTGCCACCAGCTATCGATTTGACAGATTCAATCAGCCCCAGCATTTT. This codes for CATSYRFDRFNQPQHF.

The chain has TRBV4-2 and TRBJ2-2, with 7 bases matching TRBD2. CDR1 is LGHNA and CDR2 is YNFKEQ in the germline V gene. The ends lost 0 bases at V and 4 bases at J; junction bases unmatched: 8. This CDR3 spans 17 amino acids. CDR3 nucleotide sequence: TGTGCCAGCAGCCAAGATCGAGCGGGATCGAGCACCGGGGAGCTGTTTTTT. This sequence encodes CASSQDRAGSSTGELFF.

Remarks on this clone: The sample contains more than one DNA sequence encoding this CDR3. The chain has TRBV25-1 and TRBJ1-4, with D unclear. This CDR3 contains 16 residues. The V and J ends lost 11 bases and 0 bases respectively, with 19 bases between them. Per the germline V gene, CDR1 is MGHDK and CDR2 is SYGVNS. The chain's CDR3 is CACSEGLAATNEKLFF. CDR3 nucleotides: TGTGCCTGTAGTGAAGGTCTTGCGGCAACTAATGAAAAACTGTTTTTT.

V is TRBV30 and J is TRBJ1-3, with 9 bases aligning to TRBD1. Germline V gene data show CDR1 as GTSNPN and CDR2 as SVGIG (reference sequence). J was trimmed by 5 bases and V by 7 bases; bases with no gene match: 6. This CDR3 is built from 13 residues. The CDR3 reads CAYTGGFRNTIYF. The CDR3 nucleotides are TGTGCCTACACAGGGGGCTTTCGAAACACCATATATTTT.

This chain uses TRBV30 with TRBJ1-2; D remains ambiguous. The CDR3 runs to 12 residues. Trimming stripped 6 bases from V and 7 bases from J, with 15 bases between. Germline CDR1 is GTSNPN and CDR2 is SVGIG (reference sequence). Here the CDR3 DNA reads TGTGCCTGCCTGAACAGTGCTCGTGGCTACACCTTC. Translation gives CACLNSARGYTF. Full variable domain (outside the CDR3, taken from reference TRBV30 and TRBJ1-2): SQTIHQWPATLVQPVGSPLSLECTVEGTSNPNLYWYRQAAGRGLQLLFYSVGIGQISSEVPQNLSASRPQDRQFILSSKKLLLSDSGFYLCACLNSARGYTFGSGTRLTVV.

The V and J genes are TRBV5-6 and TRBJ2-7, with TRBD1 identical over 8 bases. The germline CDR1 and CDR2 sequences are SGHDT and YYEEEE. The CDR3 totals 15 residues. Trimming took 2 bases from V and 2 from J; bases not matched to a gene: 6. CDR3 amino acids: CASSLTRDRTYEQYF. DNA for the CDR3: TGTGCCAGCAGCTTAACCCGGGACAGGACCTACGAGCAGTACTTC.

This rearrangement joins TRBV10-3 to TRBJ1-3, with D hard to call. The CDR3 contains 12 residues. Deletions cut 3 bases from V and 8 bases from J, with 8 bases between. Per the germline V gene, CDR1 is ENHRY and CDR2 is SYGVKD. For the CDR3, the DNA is TGTGCCATCAGTGAACCAACAGACACCATATATTTT. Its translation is CAISEPTDTIYF.

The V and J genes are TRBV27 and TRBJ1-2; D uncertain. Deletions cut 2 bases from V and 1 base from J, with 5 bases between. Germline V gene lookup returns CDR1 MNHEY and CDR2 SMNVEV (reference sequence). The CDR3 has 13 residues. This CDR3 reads CASSLRGNYGYTF. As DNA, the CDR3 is TGTGCCAGCAGTTTACGCGGTAACTATGGCTACACCTTC.

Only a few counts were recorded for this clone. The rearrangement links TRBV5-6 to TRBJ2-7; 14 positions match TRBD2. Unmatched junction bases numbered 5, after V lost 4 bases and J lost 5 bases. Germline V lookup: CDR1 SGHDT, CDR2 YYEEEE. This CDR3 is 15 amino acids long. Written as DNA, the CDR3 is TGTGCCAGCAGCCGAGGGGGACTAGCGGGAGACGAGCAGTACTTC. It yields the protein CASSRGGLAGDEQYF.

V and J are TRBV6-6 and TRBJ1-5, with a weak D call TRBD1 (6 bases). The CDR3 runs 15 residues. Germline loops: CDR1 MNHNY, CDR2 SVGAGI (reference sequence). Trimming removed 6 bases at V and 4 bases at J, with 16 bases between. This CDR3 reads CASRTQGGQNQPQHF. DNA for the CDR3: TGTGCCAGCAGGACCCAGGGTGGACAGAATCAGCCCCAGCATTTT.

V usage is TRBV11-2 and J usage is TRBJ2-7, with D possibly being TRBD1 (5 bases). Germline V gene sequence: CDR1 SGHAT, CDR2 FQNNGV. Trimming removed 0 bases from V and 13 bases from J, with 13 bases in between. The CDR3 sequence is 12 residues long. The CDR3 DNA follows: TGTGCCAGCAGCTTAGATGTAGGGGAACATTACTTC. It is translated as CASSLDVGEHYF.

The CDR3 sequence: CASRISVGGGDTEAFF. CDR3 coding DNA: TGTGCCAGCAGAATAAGTGTAGGCGGGGGGGACACTGAAGCTTTCTTT. V usage is TRBV25-1 and J usage is TRBJ1-1, with D possibly TRBD1 on 5 matching bases. There are 16 residues in the CDR3. The germline gives CDR1 MGHDK, CDR2 SYGVNS. V was clipped by 6 bases and J by 3 bases, with 20 bases between them.

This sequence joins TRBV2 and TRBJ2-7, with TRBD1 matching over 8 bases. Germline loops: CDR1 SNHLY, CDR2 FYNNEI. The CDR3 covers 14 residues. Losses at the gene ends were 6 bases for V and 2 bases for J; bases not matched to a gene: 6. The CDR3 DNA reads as TGTGCCAGCAGCGGGACAGGTGTGGCCTACGAGCAGTACTTC. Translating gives CASSGTGVAYEQYF. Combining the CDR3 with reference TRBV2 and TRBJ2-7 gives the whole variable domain EPEVTQTPSHQVTQMGQEVILRCVPISNHLYFYWYRQILGQKVEFLVSFYNNEISEKSEIFDDQFSVERPDGSNFTLKIRSTKLEDSAMYFCASSGTGVAYEQYFGPGTRLTVT.

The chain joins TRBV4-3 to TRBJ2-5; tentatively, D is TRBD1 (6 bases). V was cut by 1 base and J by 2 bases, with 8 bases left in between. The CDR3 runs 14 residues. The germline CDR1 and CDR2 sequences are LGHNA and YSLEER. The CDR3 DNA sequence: TGCGCCAGCAGCCAAGTAGGGGGACAAGAGACCCAGTACTTC. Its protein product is CASSQVGGQETQYF.

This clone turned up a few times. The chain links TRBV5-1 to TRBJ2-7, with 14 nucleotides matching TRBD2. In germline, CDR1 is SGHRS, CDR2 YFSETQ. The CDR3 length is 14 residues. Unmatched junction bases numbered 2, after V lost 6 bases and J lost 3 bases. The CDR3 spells CASTTSGRGYEQYF. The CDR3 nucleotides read TGCGCCAGCACGACTAGCGGGAGGGGCTACGAGCAGTACTTC. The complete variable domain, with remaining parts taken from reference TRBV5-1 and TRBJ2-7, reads KAGVTQTPRYLIKTRGQQVTLSCSPISGHRSVSWYQQTPGQGLQFLFEYFSETQRNKGNFPGRFSGRQFSNSRSEMNVSTLELGDSALYLCASTTSGRGYEQYFGPGTRLTVT.

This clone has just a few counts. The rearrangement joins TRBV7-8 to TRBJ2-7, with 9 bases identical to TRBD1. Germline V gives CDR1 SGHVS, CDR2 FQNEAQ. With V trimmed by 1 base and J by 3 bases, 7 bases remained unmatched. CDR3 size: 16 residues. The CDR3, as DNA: TGTGCCAGCAGCTTAGAGCGCAGGACAGGGGTCTACGAGCAGTACTTC. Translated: CASSLERRTGVYEQYF.

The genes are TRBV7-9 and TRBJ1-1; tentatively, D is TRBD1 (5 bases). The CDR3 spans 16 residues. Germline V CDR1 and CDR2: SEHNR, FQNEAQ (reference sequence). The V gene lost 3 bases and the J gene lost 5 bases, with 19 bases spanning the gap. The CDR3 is CASSFYPPGQGTEAFF. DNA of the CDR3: TGTGCCAGCAGCTTTTATCCGCCAGGGCAGGGTACTGAAGCTTTCTTT.

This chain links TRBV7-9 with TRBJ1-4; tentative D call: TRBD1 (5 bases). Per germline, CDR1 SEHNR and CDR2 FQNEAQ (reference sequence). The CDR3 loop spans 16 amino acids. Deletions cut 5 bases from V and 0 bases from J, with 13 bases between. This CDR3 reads CASSPRTPSTNEKLFF. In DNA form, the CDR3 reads TGTGCCAGCAGCCCGCGGACACCCTCAACTAATGAAAAACTGTTTTTT.

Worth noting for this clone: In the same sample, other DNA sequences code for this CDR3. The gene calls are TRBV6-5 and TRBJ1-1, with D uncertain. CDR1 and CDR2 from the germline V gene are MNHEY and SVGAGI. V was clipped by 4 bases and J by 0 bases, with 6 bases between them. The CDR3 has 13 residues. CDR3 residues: CASSSQVNTEAFF. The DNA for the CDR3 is TGTGCCAGCAGTTCTCAGGTGAACACTGAAGCTTTCTTT.

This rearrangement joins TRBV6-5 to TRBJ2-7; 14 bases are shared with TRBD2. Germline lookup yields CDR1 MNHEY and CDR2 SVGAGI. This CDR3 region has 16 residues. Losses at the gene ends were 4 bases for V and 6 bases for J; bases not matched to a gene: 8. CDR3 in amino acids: CASSSGTSGRVSEQYF. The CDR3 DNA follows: TGTGCCAGCAGTTCAGGGACTAGCGGGAGAGTGAGCGAGCAGTACTTC.